This TCR beta chain emerged from a study of vaccination and CD4 T cells after COVID-19. Across the study: Across the group, participants received two doses of either BNT162b2 or mRNA-1273 vaccine.

Cultured CD4+ T cells had their DNA profiled by the Oncomine TCR Beta short-read assay. TCRdb used MiXCR to reprocess the PCR reads, holding one entry per CDR3 protein. The profile shows roughly 16,000 distinct CDR3 sequences, roughly 50% of them singletons. As to treatment: approximately 10-day PBMC culture with coronavirus spike peptide pools or control peptides (ViraFEST assay). In the ViraFEST assay, peptide-pool expansion preceded TCR sequencing of expanded clonotypes. Turning to this clonotype: The antigen remains unidentified.

The germline V gene encodes CDR1 SGHTA and CDR2 FQGNSA. The CDR3 is made up of 15 amino acids. With 0 bases removed from V and 0 bases from J, the gap between germline ends came to 9 bases. The chain joins TRBV7-2 to TRBJ2-7; D possibly corresponds to TRBD1 (6 bases). This sequence was found in a human donor who had recovered from COVID-19. Material: CD4+ T cells from blood, cultured in vitro, obtained before SARS-CoV-2 vaccination. The CDR3 reads CASSLAGGTSYEQYF. CDR3 coding DNA: TGTGCCAGCAGCTTAGCAGGGGGTACCTCCTACGAGCAGTACTTC.